Listed below are T cell receptor beta chains from one sample, sequenced in a study of T cell responses to AZD1222 COVID-19 vaccine. The protocol was immunoSEQ multiplex PCR, while the TCRdb copy is restricted to in-frame clones and leaves out a portion. The table shows about 78,000 clones, with roughly nine tenths occurring only once. Sample: peripheral blood, taken 28 days after the second AZD1222 dose. The receptor set was obtained from an adult who received the AZD1222 COVID-19 vaccine. CDR3s include the opening cysteine and the closing phenylalanine or tryptophan. The D gene is left open where the match is weak. The listing skips clone size in some rows; elsewhere it reads once, few, many or a size class.

j_gene: TRBJ1-1
v_gene: TRBV19
abundance: .
d_gene: .
CDR3nt: TGTGCCAGTAGTATCGTGACCAGGAACACTGAAGCTTTCTTT
CDR3aa: CASSIVTRNTEAFF

j_gene: TRBJ1-5
v_gene: TRBV12-3/TRBV12-4
abundance: .
d_gene: TRBD1
CDR3nt: TGTGCCAGCATGGTTACAGGGGATCAGCCCCAGCATTTT
CDR3aa: CASMVTGDQPQHF

j_gene: TRBJ2-7
v_gene: TRBV7-9
abundance: .
d_gene: TRBD2
CDR3nt: TGTGCCAGCAGCTTATGGACTAGTGCTTACGAGCAGTACTTC
CDR3aa: CASSLWTSAYEQYF

j_gene: TRBJ1-1
v_gene: TRBV6-5
abundance: few
d_gene: TRBD1
CDR3nt: TGTGCCAGCAGTTACCTGGACAGGGGAAGGCCTGAAGCTTTCTTT
CDR3aa: CASSYLDRGRPEAFF

j_gene: TRBJ1-1
v_gene: TRBV6-5
abundance: .
d_gene: .
CDR3nt: TGTGCCAGCAGTTCGCAGGGCGCTGAAGCTTTCTTT
CDR3aa: CASSSQGAEAFF

j_gene: TRBJ2-3
v_gene: TRBV30
abundance: .
d_gene: TRBD2
CDR3nt: TGTGCCTGCCGTCTAGCGGGGGACACAGATACGCAGTATTTT
CDR3aa: CACRLAGDTDTQYF

j_gene: TRBJ1-3
v_gene: TRBV7-2
abundance: .
d_gene: .
CDR3nt: TGTGCCAGCAGCTTAGGACACGGAAACACCATATATTTT
CDR3aa: CASSLGHGNTIYF

j_gene: TRBJ1-2
v_gene: TRBV5-6
abundance: .
d_gene: .
CDR3nt: TGTGCCAGCAGCTTGGGACCTGATGGCTACACCTTC
CDR3aa: CASSLGPDGYTF

j_gene: TRBJ1-6
v_gene: TRBV9
abundance: .
d_gene: .
CDR3nt: TGTGCCAGCAGTGCGGGGGGCAAGGGAAATTCACCCCTCCACTTT
CDR3aa: CASSAGGKGNSPLHF

j_gene: TRBJ2-7
v_gene: TRBV15
abundance: once
d_gene: TRBD1
CDR3nt: TGTGCCACCAGCAGAGATAAGGGGACAGGGGGCAACGAGCAGTACTTC
CDR3aa: CATSRDKGTGGNEQYF

j_gene: TRBJ2-2
v_gene: TRBV7-6
abundance: .
d_gene: .
CDR3nt: TGTGCCAGCAGCTTGAGAGGAGGGTTTACCGGGGAGCTGTTTTTT
CDR3aa: CASSLRGGFTGELFF

j_gene: TRBJ1-2
v_gene: TRBV11-3
abundance: once
d_gene: .
CDR3nt: TGTGCCAGCAGCTCCCTGGGGAATTCCTATGGCTACACCTTC
CDR3aa: CASSSLGNSYGYTF

j_gene: TRBJ2-3
v_gene: TRBV6-5
abundance: .
d_gene: .
CDR3nt: TGTGCCACCGGCCCCTCGGGGAGAGATACGCAGTATTTT
CDR3aa: CATGPSGRDTQYF

j_gene: TRBJ2-7
v_gene: TRBV6-5
abundance: .
d_gene: TRBD1
CDR3nt: TGTGCCAGCAAACCGGGACAGGGAGGTGGGGAGCAGTACTTC
CDR3aa: CASKPGQGGGEQYF

j_gene: TRBJ2-1
v_gene: TRBV20-1
abundance: .
d_gene: .
CDR3nt: TGCAGTGCTAAGAAGGACAATGAGCAGTTCTTC
CDR3aa: CSAKKDNEQFF

j_gene: TRBJ1-2
v_gene: TRBV10-3
abundance: .
d_gene: .
CDR3nt: TGTGCCATCAGTGAGTCCTTTGTAGGCTACACCTTC
CDR3aa: CAISESFVGYTF

j_gene: TRBJ2-3
v_gene: TRBV7-2
abundance: .
d_gene: TRBD2
CDR3nt: TGTGCCAGCAGCTCCCGACTAGCGGATAGCACAGATACGCAGTATTTT
CDR3aa: CASSSRLADSTDTQYF

j_gene: TRBJ2-2
v_gene: TRBV11-2
abundance: .
d_gene: .
CDR3nt: TGTGCCAGCAGCTTAGCTTCGGGTGGGACCGGGGAGCTGTTTTTT
CDR3aa: CASSLASGGTGELFF

j_gene: TRBJ2-1
v_gene: TRBV7-8
abundance: .
d_gene: .
CDR3nt: TGTGCCAGCAGCTTACGATATGAGCAGTTCTTC
CDR3aa: CASSLRYEQFF

j_gene: TRBJ2-7
v_gene: TRBV5-4
abundance: once
d_gene: TRBD1
CDR3nt: TGTGCCAGCAGCCCGGACAGGGGTTACGAGCAGTACTTC
CDR3aa: CASSPDRGYEQYF

j_gene: TRBJ2-1
v_gene: TRBV4-2
abundance: .
d_gene: TRBD2
CDR3nt: TGTGCCAGCAGCCAAGTCGGGGGGAGTTACAATGAGCAGTTCTTC
CDR3aa: CASSQVGGSYNEQFF

j_gene: TRBJ2-5
v_gene: TRBV7-7
abundance: .
d_gene: .
CDR3nt: TGTGCGAGCTCAGGGTTGGGGGAGACCCAGTACTTC
CDR3aa: CASSGLGETQYF

j_gene: TRBJ2-1
v_gene: TRBV24-1
abundance: once
d_gene: TRBD2
CDR3nt: TGTGCCACCAGTGACTCCCGACTAGCGGGAAGCTACAATGAGCAGTTCTTC
CDR3aa: CATSDSRLAGSYNEQFF

j_gene: TRBJ1-6
v_gene: TRBV7-9
abundance: few
d_gene: .
CDR3nt: TGTGCCAGCATGAAGGGGAGCTCCTATAATTCACCCCTCCACTTT
CDR3aa: CASMKGSSYNSPLHF

j_gene: TRBJ1-1
v_gene: TRBV11-3
abundance: .
d_gene: .
CDR3nt: TGTGCCAGCAGCGAAGTGTGGGGGTCGAACACTGAAGCTTTCTTT
CDR3aa: CASSEVWGSNTEAFF

j_gene: TRBJ1-5
v_gene: TRBV19
abundance: once
d_gene: .
CDR3nt: TGTGCCAGTAGTATGGGGAATCCTCGCAATCAGCCCCAGCATTTT
CDR3aa: CASSMGNPRNQPQHF

j_gene: TRBJ2-1
v_gene: TRBV6-5
abundance: .
d_gene: .
CDR3nt: TGTGCCAGCAGTCCTAAGACGGACTACAATGAGCAGTTCTTC
CDR3aa: CASSPKTDYNEQFF

j_gene: TRBJ1-2
v_gene: TRBV10-3
abundance: .
d_gene: TRBD1
CDR3nt: TGTGCCATCACCGATCCCGCGGGACAGGGGTCCTATGGCTACACCTTC
CDR3aa: CAITDPAGQGSYGYTF

j_gene: TRBJ2-7
v_gene: TRBV5-1
abundance: .
d_gene: TRBD1
CDR3nt: TGCGCCAGCAGCATTGGGGACAGGCTCGGCGAGCAGTACTTC
CDR3aa: CASSIGDRLGEQYF